The rows below give T cell receptor beta chains drawn from one sample of a study of T cell responses to AZD1222 COVID-19 vaccine. The protocol was immunoSEQ multiplex PCR, while the TCRdb copy is restricted to in-frame clones and leaves out a portion. The sample lists 160,000 or so clones, 90% to 95% occurring once. Sequenced here: peripheral blood, sampled 28 days after the second AZD1222 dose. Source of these receptors: an adult who received the AZD1222 COVID-19 vaccine. The CDR3 runs from the conserved cysteine through the conserved F or W. Fields, in order: J gene, CDR3 length, V gene, D gene, clone size, CDR3 protein, CDR3 DNA. The D gene is left open where the match is weak. Expanded clones get a size class; other rows say once, few or many, or leave the size out.

j_call: TRBJ1-1
cdr3_length: 13
v_call: TRBV9
d_call: .
clone_size: .
cdr3_aa: CASSVGTATEAFF
cdr3_nt: TGTGCCAGCAGCGTAGGCACAGCCACTGAAGCTTTCTTT

j_call: TRBJ1-4
cdr3_length: 15
v_call: TRBV4-1
d_call: .
clone_size: .
cdr3_aa: CASSPGWTDGEKLFF
cdr3_nt: TGCGCCAGCAGCCCGGGATGGACAGATGGGGAAAAACTGTTTTTT

j_call: TRBJ1-3
cdr3_length: 15
v_call: TRBV9
d_call: TRBD1
clone_size: .
cdr3_aa: CASSPRTGFGNTIYF
cdr3_nt: TGTGCCAGCAGCCCGCGGACAGGGTTTGGAAACACCATATATTTT

j_call: TRBJ2-7
cdr3_length: 15
v_call: TRBV5-4
d_call: .
clone_size: .
cdr3_aa: CASSYGHTASYEQYF
cdr3_nt: TGTGCCAGCAGTTACGGACATACGGCCTCCTACGAGCAGTACTTC

j_call: TRBJ2-1
cdr3_length: 14
v_call: TRBV7-9
d_call: TRBD2
clone_size: .
cdr3_aa: CASSLRLAHNEQFF
cdr3_nt: TGTGCCAGCAGCTTAAGACTAGCCCACAATGAGCAGTTCTTC

j_call: TRBJ2-3
cdr3_length: 14
v_call: TRBV19
d_call: .
clone_size: .
cdr3_aa: CASSIPRRTDTQYF
cdr3_nt: TGTGCCAGTAGTATCCCCAGGCGAACAGATACGCAGTATTTT

j_call: TRBJ1-5
cdr3_length: 14
v_call: TRBV7-8
d_call: TRBD1
clone_size: .
cdr3_aa: CASSSGQGTQPQHF
cdr3_nt: TGTGCCAGCAGCTCGGGACAGGGGACCCAGCCCCAGCATTTT

j_call: TRBJ1-2
cdr3_length: 16
v_call: TRBV7-9
d_call: .
clone_size: once
cdr3_aa: CASSLALGQGNYGYTF
cdr3_nt: TGTGCCAGCAGCTTAGCCCTGGGGCAGGGGAACTATGGCTACACCTTC

j_call: TRBJ1-2
cdr3_length: 16
v_call: TRBV18
d_call: TRBD1
clone_size: .
cdr3_aa: CASSPPGQGDLSGYTF
cdr3_nt: TGTGCCAGCTCACCACCGGGGCAGGGGGATCTGAGTGGCTACACCTTC

j_call: TRBJ1-6
cdr3_length: 17
v_call: TRBV4-1
d_call: .
clone_size: few
cdr3_aa: CASSQGPATRRGSPLHF
cdr3_nt: TGCGCCAGCAGCCAAGGCCCTGCAACGAGACGCGGTTCACCCCTCCACTTT

j_call: TRBJ1-5
cdr3_length: 16
v_call: TRBV7-9
d_call: .
clone_size: .
cdr3_aa: CASSSLMGVGNQPQHF
cdr3_nt: TGTGCCAGCAGCTCCCTCATGGGGGTTGGCAATCAGCCCCAGCATTTT

j_call: TRBJ2-3
cdr3_length: 14
v_call: TRBV9
d_call: .
clone_size: .
cdr3_aa: CASSVGLGTDTQYF
cdr3_nt: TGTGCCAGCAGCGTAGGCTTAGGCACAGATACGCAGTATTTT

j_call: TRBJ2-7
cdr3_length: 16
v_call: TRBV3-1/TRBV3-2
d_call: .
clone_size: .
cdr3_aa: CASSQAFVSLAHEQYF
cdr3_nt: TGTGCCAGCAGCCAAGCCTTCGTCTCCCTTGCCCACGAGCAGTACTTC

j_call: TRBJ2-7
cdr3_length: 15
v_call: TRBV9
d_call: .
clone_size: .
cdr3_aa: CASSVTPQMDYEQYF
cdr3_nt: TGTGCCAGCAGCGTAACGCCGCAAATGGACTACGAGCAGTACTTC

j_call: TRBJ1-2
cdr3_length: 12
v_call: TRBV5-6
d_call: .
clone_size: few
cdr3_aa: CASSQGDYGYTF
cdr3_nt: TGTGCCAGCAGCCAGGGTGACTATGGCTACACCTTC

j_call: TRBJ1-3
cdr3_length: 15
v_call: TRBV5-4
d_call: .
clone_size: .
cdr3_aa: CASSLGGQSGNTIYF
cdr3_nt: TGTGCCAGCAGTCTGGGTGGACAGTCCGGAAACACCATATATTTT

j_call: TRBJ1-1
cdr3_length: 15
v_call: TRBV4-1
d_call: TRBD1
clone_size: .
cdr3_aa: CASSHDRGGNTEAFF
cdr3_nt: TGCGCCAGCAGCCACGACAGGGGTGGGAACACTGAAGCTTTCTTT

j_call: TRBJ1-6
cdr3_length: 16
v_call: TRBV3-1/TRBV3-2
d_call: .
clone_size: .
cdr3_aa: CASSQLRGYFNSPLHF
cdr3_nt: TGTGCCAGCAGCCAACTTCGGGGTTATTTTAATTCACCCCTCCACTTT

j_call: TRBJ2-5
cdr3_length: 15
v_call: TRBV5-1
d_call: .
clone_size: .
cdr3_aa: CASSLGGRVQETQYF
cdr3_nt: TGCGCCAGCAGCTTGGGGGGTAGGGTTCAAGAGACCCAGTACTTC

j_call: TRBJ1-6
cdr3_length: 14
v_call: TRBV18
d_call: .
clone_size: .
cdr3_aa: CASSGQFGNSPLHF
cdr3_nt: TGTGCCAGCTCAGGACAGTTTGGTAATTCACCCCTCCACTTT

j_call: TRBJ1-3
cdr3_length: 15
v_call: TRBV6-5
d_call: .
clone_size: few
cdr3_aa: CASTRESFSGNTIYF
cdr3_nt: TGTGCCAGCACCCGGGAAAGCTTCTCTGGAAACACCATATATTTT

j_call: TRBJ1-5
cdr3_length: 18
v_call: TRBV27
d_call: TRBD1
clone_size: .
cdr3_aa: CASRTSGQGAGSNQPQHF
cdr3_nt: TGTGCCAGCAGAACAAGCGGACAGGGGGCCGGGAGCAATCAGCCCCAGCATTTT

j_call: TRBJ1-2
cdr3_length: 15
v_call: TRBV5-6
d_call: .
clone_size: .
cdr3_aa: CASSLEGGSPYGYTF
cdr3_nt: TGTGCCAGCAGCTTGGAGGGAGGGTCGCCCTATGGCTACACCTTC

j_call: TRBJ2-2
cdr3_length: 15
v_call: TRBV19
d_call: .
clone_size: .
cdr3_aa: CASSPDWGNTGELFF
cdr3_nt: TGTGCCAGTAGCCCGGACTGGGGGAACACCGGGGAGCTGTTTTTT

j_call: TRBJ1-1
cdr3_length: 14
v_call: TRBV6-1
d_call: .
clone_size: .
cdr3_aa: CASRGAGLNTEAFF
cdr3_nt: TGTGCCAGCAGAGGTGCGGGGCTGAACACTGAAGCTTTCTTT

j_call: TRBJ1-5
cdr3_length: 14
v_call: TRBV2
d_call: .
clone_size: .
cdr3_aa: CASSESVSNQPQHF
cdr3_nt: TGTGCCAGCAGTGAATCGGTTAGCAATCAGCCCCAGCATTTT

j_call: TRBJ1-1
cdr3_length: 15
v_call: TRBV5-1
d_call: TRBD1
clone_size: .
cdr3_aa: CASTLDRVPHTEAFF
cdr3_nt: TGCGCCAGCACCCTGGACAGGGTCCCCCACACTGAAGCTTTCTTT